This entry lists 14 T cell receptor beta chains sequenced from one sample in a study of T cells in Graves' hyperthyroidism and ophthalmopathy. RNA transcripts gave rise to amplified TCR beta CDR3 regions. Initially, a first-round RT-PCR of the TCR CDR3 employed the HTBI primer set. TCRdb redid the calling of the multiplex PCR reads with MiXCR, one entry per CDR3 protein. In the table there are roughly 600,000 distinct CDR3 sequences, roughly 15% of which are singletons. The sample was blood. The receptors come from a woman aged 45-60 years with Graves' ophthalmopathy.

This clonotype was observed many times. V is TRBV7-2 and J is TRBJ2-1; TRBD2 matches at 12 bases. Trimming cost V 5 bases and J 12 bases; bases outside gene matches: 11. The CDR3 consists of 15 residues. Germline CDR1 reads SGHTA; CDR2 reads FQGNSA. The CDR3: CASSRRLAGDPRQFF. For the CDR3, the DNA is TGTGCCAGCAGCCGACGACTAGCGGGAGATCCACGGCAGTTCTTC. The whole variable domain, filled in from reference TRBV7-2 and TRBJ2-1, reads GAGVSQSPSNKVTEKGKDVELRCDPISGHTALYWYRQSLGQGLEFLIYFQGNSAPDKSGLPSDRFSAERTGGSVSTLTIQRTQQEDSAVYLCASSRRLAGDPRQFFGPGTRLTVL.

This clonotype was seen only a few times. The V and J genes are TRBV4-2 and TRBJ1-2, with D hard to call. CDR3 size: 12 residues. Germline V lookup: CDR1 LGHNA, CDR2 YNFKEQ. Between the trimmed V and J ends, which lost 1 base and 7 bases, there was a span of 7 bases. The CDR3 bases are TGTGCCAGCAGCCAAGGGTTATTTGGCTACACCTTC. This translates into CASSQGLFGYTF.

This clonotype was observed a few times. The chain combines TRBV15 with TRBJ2-7; 10 positions agree with TRBD1. Germline V CDR1 and CDR2: LNHNV, YYDKDF (reference sequence). This CDR3 region has 15 residues. J lost 4 bases, V lost 1 base, and 4 bases had no gene match. CDR3 in amino acids: CATSRVTGGSYEQYF. The CDR3 DNA is TGTGCCACCAGCAGAGTGACAGGGGGCTCTTACGAGCAGTACTTC.

This clonotype was recorded a few times. The V gene is TRBV28, the J gene TRBJ1-2; D unclear. V lost 8 bases, J lost 7 bases, and 20 bases lay in between. This CDR3 contains 14 residues. CDR1 is MDHEN and CDR2 is SYDVKM in the germline V gene. In DNA, the CDR3 is TGTGCCAGCGGAGTGATCGGACCACCACCTGGCTACACCTTC. It is translated as CASGVIGPPPGYTF.

The chain couples TRBV28 to TRBJ2-3; D is ambiguous. The CDR3 runs 14 residues. Germline V gives CDR1 MDHEN, CDR2 SYDVKM. V lost 6 bases to trimming and J lost 2 bases, with 12 bases between them. Here the CDR3 reads CASSLSEVTDTQYF. In DNA, the CDR3 is TGTGCCAGCAGCCTCAGCGAGGTCACAGATACGCAGTATTTT.

This clonotype was seen at least ten times. The DNA for the CDR3 is TGTGCCAGCAGCTTAGCCCCGGCCAATGAGCAGTTCTTC. Protein sequence: CASSLAPANEQFF. The chain combines TRBV7-9 with TRBJ2-1; D is ambiguous. From germline, CDR1 is SEHNR and CDR2 FQNEAQ (reference sequence). Trimming left V 0 bases short and J 6 bases short, with 6 bases between. The CDR3 has 13 residues.

The table lists this clonotype with a few counts. The chain carries TRBV6-2 or TRBV6-3 and TRBJ2-2; D is uncertain. This CDR3 contains 13 residues. The V end was cut by 5 bases, the J end by 6 bases, with 10 bases between. From germline, CDR1 is MNHEY and CDR2 SVGEGT. CDR3 loop: CASSNYPSGELFF. In DNA form, the CDR3 reads TGTGCCAGCAGTAACTACCCGTCCGGGGAGCTGTTTTTT.

This clonotype has ten or more counts. The chain joins TRBV7-8 to TRBJ2-2, with 11 bases aligning to TRBD2. The germline V gene has CDR1 SGHVS and CDR2 FQNEAQ. This CDR3 contains 19 residues. Trimming removed 6 bases from V and 1 base from J; junction bases left unmatched: 13. In nucleotides, the CDR3 is TGTGCCAGCAGTCTTAACAGCCAACTAGCGGGGGAGAACACCGGGGAGCTGTTTTTT. Protein product: CASSLNSQLAGENTGELFF.

This clonotype appeared many times. The chain is built from TRBV5-1 and TRBJ2-3, with TRBD1 matching 8 bases. This CDR3 contains 14 residues. The V segment lost 4 bases and the J segment 4 bases; nucleotides outside the gene matches: 5. Germline V gene sequence: CDR1 SGHRS, CDR2 YFSETQ. CDR3 nucleotide sequence: TGCGCCAGCAGCCGGACAGGGTACGCAGATACGCAGTATTTT. Amino acid sequence: CASSRTGYADTQYF.

This clonotype has a count of ten or more. The gene calls are TRBV5-4 and TRBJ2-7; D uncertain. Germline V CDR1 and CDR2: SGHNT, YYREEE (reference sequence). This CDR3 has 12 residues. Trimming left V 0 bases short and J 5 bases short, with 6 bases between. The CDR3 coding sequence is TGTGCCAGCAGCTTGGGTCGGAACGAGCAGTACTTC. This translates into CASSLGRNEQYF.

This clonotype was counted ten times or more. The CDR3 protein is CASSFQSGRFPDTQYF. The CDR3 nucleotides read TGTGCCAGCAGTTTCCAGAGCGGGAGGTTCCCAGATACGCAGTATTTT. The chain employs TRBV28 and TRBJ2-3; the match to TRBD2 covers 9 bases. Germline V gene sequence: CDR1 MDHEN, CDR2 SYDVKM. The CDR3 spans 16 residues. J gave up 4 bases and V 3 bases, and 8 bases lay outside the gene matches.

This clonotype was detected many times. The chain combines TRBV12-3 or TRBV12-4 with TRBJ2-1; D not resolved. V was clipped by 3 bases and J by 13 bases, with 10 bases between them. The CDR3 spans 11 residues. This chain's CDR3 is CASSLKNDQFF. CDR3 sequence (DNA): TGTGCCAGCAGTTTGAAGAACGACCAGTTCTTC.

This clonotype was found many times. The CDR3 loop reads CASSLLAGGSDEQFF. The CDR3 DNA reads as TGCGCCAGCAGCCTACTAGCGGGAGGGTCGGATGAGCAGTTCTTC. J is TRBJ2-1 and V is TRBV5-1; 13 bases match TRBD2. This CDR3 spans 15 amino acids. Trimming took 4 bases from V and 8 from J; bases not matched to a gene: 6. Germline values: CDR1 SGHRS, CDR2 YFSETQ.

This clonotype was picked up a small number of times. The CDR3 loop is CASSLIGDSYEQYF. CDR3 in DNA: TGTGCCAGCAGTTTGATCGGTGACTCCTACGAGCAGTACTTC. The chain joins TRBV7-9 to TRBJ2-7; no reliable D call. The CDR3 contains 14 residues. Deletions cut 6 bases from V and 0 bases from J, with 12 bases between. CDR1 and CDR2 (germline): SEHNR, FQNEAQ (reference sequence).